This T cell receptor beta chain was documented in a study of breast tumors, draining lymph nodes, adjacent tissues. Study-wide findings and caveats: Compared with basal-like, luminal-like tumors shared significantly more repertoire with nontumor tissue.

One entry per CDR3 protein results from TCRdb running MiXCR on the multiplex PCR reads. This table holds 200,000 or so distinct CDR3 sequences, 31% found once. Breast cancer patients provided tissue from their axillary draining lymph nodes. This CDR3 is built from 18 residues. The germline CDR1 and CDR2 sequences are SGHTS and YDEGEE. V was shortened by 1 base and J by 4 bases, with 23 bases between the two germline ends. This clonotype was counted at least ten times. The antigen is not known. Material for sequencing was axillary lymph node tissue. This receptor was taken from a female donor with breast cancer. Some clones in this sample may be carry-over from other donors' samples. This chain links TRBV5-8 with TRBJ1-2, with D uncertain. Here the CDR3 DNA reads TGTGCCAGCAGCTTGCTGGGCTACGAGGCCGAACGAGGCTATGGCTACACCTTC. This codes for CASSLLGYEAERGYGYTF.